A single sample is the source of the 31 T cell receptor beta chains below, sequenced in a study of blood T cell repertoires in COVID-19 (dated by TCRdb to 2019 to 2021). Library preparation employed the immunoSEQ multiplex PCR assay. This immuneACCESS table, as held by TCRdb, lists in-frame sequences with V and J called but not all clones. Of the missing ones, under half trace to an unresolved V gene in checked studies; the others have no known cause. This sample lists some 250,000 clones; more than 85% were detected once. The ten most abundant clones make up roughly 5% of the sample. The sample taken for sequencing was peripheral blood. The receptors stem from a woman aged 55 to 70 with COVID-19, enrolled during active disease.

This clone was observed a single time. The chain couples TRBV7-9 to TRBJ2-1; no clear D gene. The length of the CDR3 is 13 residues. Trimming stripped 1 base from V and 7 bases from J, with 8 bases between. The V gene's germline CDR1 is SEHNR and CDR2 FQNEAQ (reference sequence). The CDR3 sequence is CASSLGSTNEQFF. In DNA, the CDR3 is TGTGCCAGCAGCTTAGGGAGTACGAATGAGCAGTTCTTC. Full variable domain (missing parts from reference TRBV7-9 and TRBJ2-1): DTGVSQNPRHKITKRGQNVTFRCDPISEHNRLYWYRQTLGQGPEFLTYFQNEAQLEKSRLLSDRFSAERPKGSFSTLEIQRTEQGDSAMYLCASSLGSTNEQFFGPGTRLTVL.

This clone was found once. The V gene is TRBV3-1 (or the pseudogene TRBV3-2), the J gene TRBJ2-1, with 12 bases matching TRBD2. Germline V gene sequence: CDR1 LGHDT, CDR2 YNNKEL (reference sequence). With 3 bases clipped from V and 6 bases from J, the junction kept 3 bases outside the gene matches. CDR3 length equals 15 residues. The CDR3 sequence is CASSHTSGRSNEQFF. CDR3 nucleotide sequence: TGTGCCAGCAGCCATACTAGCGGGAGGTCCAATGAGCAGTTCTTC.

This clone was seen only a few times. The V call is TRBV9, the J call TRBJ2-1, with D unresolved. V gave up 0 bases and J gave up 9 bases, with 10 bases separating them. Germline V CDR1 and CDR2: SGDLS, YYNGEE. This CDR3 spans 13 amino acids. CDR3 nucleotide sequence: TGTGCCAGCAGCGTAGAACAGAGTGGTGAGCAGTTCTTC. Amino acid sequence: CASSVEQSGEQFF.

This chain links TRBV5-1 with TRBJ1-2; D ambiguous. Germline CDR1 is SGHRS and CDR2 is YFSETQ. The ends were cut back, 2 bases at V and 8 bases at J, with 13 bases in the middle. The CDR3 spans 13 residues. This CDR3 is CASSFAGLGGYTF. CDR3 sequence (DNA): TGCGCCAGCAGCTTCGCAGGCCTTGGGGGCTACACCTTC. The full variable domain, completed using reference TRBV5-1 and TRBJ1-2, is KAGVTQTPRYLIKTRGQQVTLSCSPISGHRSVSWYQQTPGQGLQFLFEYFSETQRNKGNFPGRFSGRQFSNSRSEMNVSTLELGDSALYLCASSFAGLGGYTFGSGTRLTVV.

The chain recombines TRBV14 with TRBJ2-3; 8 positions agree with TRBD1. V trimming: 3 bases; J trimming: 5 bases; junction bases outside the gene matches: 7. Germline V gene lookup returns CDR1 SGHDN and CDR2 FVKESK. CDR3 length equals 15 residues. Here the CDR3 DNA reads TGTGCCAGCAGCCAGTATTGGACAGGGAGAGATACGCAGTATTTT. Its translation is CASSQYWTGRDTQYF.

This clone was detected a few times. V gene TRBV5-1 combines with J gene TRBJ2-7; tentative D call: TRBD2 (5 bases). Between the trimmed V and J ends, which lost 0 bases and 1 base, there was a span of 14 bases. The CDR3 totals 16 residues. CDR1 and CDR2 from the germline V gene are SGHRS and YFSETQ. In DNA, the CDR3 is TGCGCCAGCAGCTTGGAGCCCCCCGGGGTATCCTACGAGCAGTACTTC. Encoded protein: CASSLEPPGVSYEQYF.

The V gene is TRBV28, the J gene TRBJ2-1; 10 bases align to TRBD2. Trimming took 5 bases from V and 3 from J; bases not matched to a gene: 7. This CDR3 spans 16 amino acids. Germline V gene sequence: CDR1 MDHEN, CDR2 SYDVKM. The CDR3 protein is CASSRRLAGDYNEQFF. The CDR3 coding sequence is TGTGCCAGCAGTCGCCGGCTAGCGGGAGACTACAATGAGCAGTTCTTC. The whole variable domain, remainder taken from reference TRBV28 and TRBJ2-1, is DVKVTQSSRYLVKRTGEKVFLECVQDMDHENMFWYRQDPGLGLRLIYFSYDVKMKEKGDIPEGYSVSREKKERFSLILESASTNQTSMYLCASSRRLAGDYNEQFFGPGTRLTVL.

The chain recombines TRBV7-9 with TRBJ1-2; no clear D. CDR3 length equals 16 residues. Germline V lookup: CDR1 SEHNR, CDR2 FQNEAQ (reference sequence). V was cut by 5 bases and J by 2 bases, with 18 bases left in between. The CDR3 loop is CASSVSGATRNYGYTF. The CDR3 coding sequence is TGTGCCAGCAGCGTTAGCGGCGCCACGAGGAACTATGGCTACACCTTC.

The chain is built from TRBV6-6 and TRBJ2-7; D remains unclear. Per germline, CDR1 MNHNY and CDR2 SVGAGI (reference sequence). This CDR3 has 12 residues. V shed 7 bases and J shed 1 base, with 8 bases lying between them. The CDR3 loop is CASMGRSYEQYF. DNA of the CDR3: TGTGCCAGCATGGGCCGGTCCTACGAGCAGTACTTC.

This chain joins TRBV15 and TRBJ2-3; TRBD2 agrees at 12 bases. The ends lost 0 bases at V and 6 bases at J; junction bases unmatched: 10. Germline assignment: CDR1 LNHNV and CDR2 YYDKDF (reference sequence). This CDR3 region has 18 residues. The CDR3 DNA is TGTGCCACCAGCAGAGATTACTCTAGCGGGAGGGCCTTGGATACGCAGTATTTT. Its translation: CATSRDYSSGRALDTQYF.

The chain recombines TRBV3-1 (or the pseudogene TRBV3-2) with TRBJ1-3; D is uncertain. This CDR3 region has 14 residues. Germline CDR1 and CDR2: LGHDT and YNNKEL (reference sequence). The ends were cut back, 1 base at V and 4 bases at J, with 8 bases in the middle. CDR3 in amino acids: CASSQGAGGNTIYF. The CDR3 bases are TGTGCCAGCAGCCAAGGAGCGGGAGGAAACACCATATATTTT.

V gene TRBV28 combines with J gene TRBJ1-6; D uncertain. Trimming took off 5 bases at V and 10 bases at J, with 12 bases between the two ends. The CDR3 is 13 residues long. Germline CDR1 and CDR2: MDHEN and SYDVKM. CDR3 sequence: CASSPQAGSPLHF. CDR3 bases: TGTGCCAGCAGTCCCCAGGCGGGATCACCCCTCCACTTT.

The genes are TRBV28 and TRBJ1-1, with 7 bases matching TRBD1. Germline assignment: CDR1 MDHEN and CDR2 SYDVKM. The V and J ends lost 7 bases and 11 bases, in that order; junction bases with no gene match: 7. This CDR3 has 11 amino acids. CDR3 sequence (DNA): TGTGCCAGCATCACCGGGACAGTGGCTTTCTTT. The encoded protein is CASITGTVAFF.

The chain combines TRBV27 with TRBJ1-6; 7 bases align to TRBD1. The CDR3 covers 17 residues. V gave up 5 bases and J gave up 2 bases; unmatched junction bases: 9. Germline assignment: CDR1 MNHEY and CDR2 SMNVEV (reference sequence). The CDR3 reads CASSSQGVGAYNSPLHF. CDR3 nucleotide sequence: TGTGCCAGCAGTAGTCAGGGGGTAGGCGCCTATAATTCACCCCTCCACTTT.

This clone was counted a few times. V is TRBV30 and J is TRBJ2-7; 7 bases align to TRBD2. This CDR3 comprises 14 residues. Germline loops: CDR1 GTSNPN, CDR2 SVGIG (reference sequence). The junction had 8 bases not matched to a gene; V was cut back by 0 bases and J by 6 bases. DNA for the CDR3: TGTGCCTGGAGTGTAGGACTAGAGATCACCGAGCAGTACTTC. This sequence encodes CAWSVGLEITEQYF.

CDR3: CASARGSSGNTIYF. CDR3 DNA sequence: TGTGCCAGCGCTAGGGGTTCCTCTGGAAACACCATATATTTT. V gene TRBV6-5 combines with J gene TRBJ1-3; maybe TRBD1 (5 bases). V lost 8 bases to trimming and J lost 0 bases, with 11 bases between them. Germline assignment: CDR1 MNHEY and CDR2 SVGAGI. The CDR3 covers 14 residues.

The chain couples TRBV7-2 to TRBJ2-5; D may be TRBD2 (6 bases). V lost 5 bases and J lost 5, with 12 bases in between. This CDR3 spans 13 amino acids. Germline V lookup: CDR1 SGHTA, CDR2 FQGNSA. The CDR3, as DNA: TGTGCCAGCAGCGGGCGGGGACGGGAGACCCAGTACTTC. The encoded protein is CASSGRGRETQYF.

V and J are TRBV29-1 and TRBJ1-2, with TRBD1 matching 9 bases. The germline CDR1 and CDR2 sequences are SQVTM and ANQGSEA. The CDR3 contains 13 residues. The V gene end was trimmed by 4 bases and the J gene end by 4 bases; junction bases not matched to a gene: 4. The CDR3 spells CSVAVQGAYGYTF. The CDR3 DNA follows: TGCAGCGTTGCGGTACAGGGGGCCTATGGCTACACCTTC.

This chain joins TRBV19 and TRBJ1-5, with D hard to call. Germline V CDR1 and CDR2: LNHDA, SQIVND (reference sequence). Trimming removed 3 bases from V and 5 bases from J, with 14 bases in between. The CDR3 has 15 residues. This chain's CDR3 is CASSIPTLAYQPQHF. For the CDR3, the DNA is TGTGCCAGTAGTATCCCGACATTGGCCTATCAGCCCCAGCATTTT.

This clone is a singleton in its sample. J is TRBJ2-1 and V is TRBV28, with 7 bases lining up with TRBD2. The CDR3 is 15 amino acids. Germline-derived CDR1 and CDR2 are MDHEN and SYDVKM. V shed 4 bases and J 4 bases; nucleotides not matched to a gene: 7. The CDR3 sequence: CASSSTQRDYNEQFF. The CDR3 DNA follows: TGTGCCAGCAGTTCGACTCAGCGGGATTACAATGAGCAGTTCTTC.

This clone was observed once. The DNA of the CDR3 is TGTGCCAGCAGCTTAGTTGCCCTAGCGGGGGGCTCCTACGAGCAGTACTTC. This gives the protein CASSLVALAGGSYEQYF. The J gene is TRBJ2-7, the V gene TRBV7-8; 11 bases map to TRBD2. After removal of 1 base from V and 0 bases from J, the junction contained 5 bases not matched to a gene. Germline CDR1 is SGHVS and CDR2 is FQNEAQ. This CDR3 region has 17 residues.

The chain joins TRBV30 to TRBJ1-2, with D tentatively TRBD1 (6 bases). Germline lookup yields CDR1 GTSNPN and CDR2 SVGIG (reference sequence). CDR3 size: 13 residues. The V end was cut by 2 bases, the J end by 4 bases, with 11 bases between. As DNA, the CDR3 is TGTGCCTGGAGTCAAACAGGGTTCTATGGCTACACCTTC. It codes for CAWSQTGFYGYTF.

V gene TRBV9 combines with J gene TRBJ2-3; D remains ambiguous. This CDR3 has 14 residues. V was cut by 0 bases and J by 6 bases, with 11 bases left in between. Germline CDR1 and CDR2: SGDLS and YYNGEE. The CDR3 nucleotides are TGTGCCAGCAGCGTAGCTCCCGGGTTGGATACGCAGTATTTT. The encoded protein is CASSVAPGLDTQYF.

The V call is TRBV21-1, the J call TRBJ1-5; the table's D call TRBD1 went unverified against the DNA. TRBV21-1 is given as a pseudogene. This CDR3 spans 18 amino acids. In nucleotides, the CDR3 is TGTGCCAGCAGCAAATTCCCTGGACCGGGACAGGGACTGCAGCCCCAGCATTTT. Protein product: CASSKFPGPGQGLQPQHF.

This clone was detected once. This CDR3 is CASRRQGTGTDTQYF. For the CDR3, the DNA is TGTGCCAGCAGGAGACAGGGGACTGGCACAGATACGCAGTATTTT. This sequence joins TRBV3-1 (or the pseudogene TRBV3-2) and TRBJ2-3, with 8 bases that match TRBD1. After removal of 6 bases from V and 1 base from J, the junction contained 6 bases not matched to a gene. The CDR3 length is 15 residues. Germline CDR1 reads LGHDT; CDR2 reads YNNKEL (reference sequence).

The chain carries TRBV5-1 and TRBJ2-3; 12 bases align to TRBD2. Per germline, CDR1 SGHRS and CDR2 YFSETQ. Trimming cost V 5 bases and J 4 bases; bases outside gene matches: 5. CDR3 length: 15 residues. DNA of the CDR3: TGCGCCAGCAGGCCACTAGCGGGAGGTCCAGATACGCAGTATTTT. Translation gives CASRPLAGGPDTQYF.

This sequence joins TRBV29-1 and TRBJ1-1; D remains unclear. CDR3 length: 13 residues. Germline V lookup: CDR1 SQVTM, CDR2 ANQGSEA. V lost 1 base to trimming and J lost 1 base, with 7 bases between them. CDR3 protein: CSVEVGGNTEAFF. CDR3 DNA sequence: TGCAGCGTTGAAGTGGGAGGGAACACTGAAGCTTTCTTT.

The rearrangement links TRBV6-2 or TRBV6-3 to TRBJ2-7; 10 bases are shared with TRBD2. Germline V gene sequence: CDR1 MNHEY, CDR2 SVGEGT. Trimming cost V 4 bases and J 3 bases; bases outside gene matches: 3. The CDR3 contains 14 residues. The CDR3 region is CASSFLAGDYEQYF. The DNA for the CDR3 is TGTGCCAGCAGTTTCCTAGCGGGAGACTACGAGCAGTACTTC.

The rearrangement uses TRBV19 and TRBJ2-3, with 10 bases aligning to TRBD2. Germline V gene data show CDR1 as LNHDA and CDR2 as SQIVND (reference sequence). The CDR3 covers 15 residues. The V and J ends lost 4 bases and 2 bases, in that order; junction bases with no gene match: 3. Here the CDR3 reads CASSTSGGLTDTQYF. In DNA form, the CDR3 reads TGTGCCAGTAGTACTAGCGGGGGACTCACAGATACGCAGTATTTT.

This rearrangement joins TRBV30 to TRBJ2-2; the match to TRBD2 covers 10 bases. After removal of 2 bases from V and 8 bases from J, the junction contained 8 bases not matched to a gene. This CDR3 comprises 15 residues. Germline assignment: CDR1 GTSNPN and CDR2 SVGIG (reference sequence). The CDR3 DNA follows: TGTGCCTGGAGTCGGATAGCGGGAGGTGCGGGGGAGCTGTTTTTT. This gives the protein CAWSRIAGGAGELFF.

Written as DNA, the CDR3 is TGTGCCAGCAGCTTAGAATCCCTCAGCTCTGGGGCCAACGTCCTGACTTTC. It specifies CASSLESLSSGANVLTF. The chain employs TRBV7-8 and TRBJ2-6; D not certain. This CDR3 has 17 residues. Germline V gene data show CDR1 as SGHVS and CDR2 as FQNEAQ. Between the trimmed V and J ends, which lost 1 base and 0 bases, there was a span of 10 bases.